This T cell receptor beta chain was retrieved from a study of identical twins. General study results and limits: The authors drew conclusions from cross-sectional statistical analysis rather than following the same donors.

There are 19 residues in the CDR3. Germline CDR1 reads MNHEY; CDR2 reads SVGAGI. V was pared by 2 bases and J by 3 bases, with 23 bases between. TCRdb independently ran MiXCR on the 5' RACE reads; one entry per CDR3 protein. The data show 690,000 or so distinct CDR3 sequences, 6% to 6.5% seen once. Each donor (without exception) was a healthy Caucasian. This clonotype was seen more than once but under ten times. The antigen is not known. The TCR originated in a man between 18 and 35 years old in good health. The chain uses TRBV6-5 and TRBJ2-4, with a weak D call TRBD2 (5 bases). Sequenced input: naive T cells sorted from blood. DNA of the CDR3: TGTGCCAGCAGTTACGACGAGCGTCCCACAGCCCGGGGCAAAAACATTCAGTACTTC. It specifies CASSYDERPTARGKNIQYF.